The 32 T cell receptor beta chains in this list originate from one sample, sequenced in a study of CD8+ T cells in alopecia areata. The treatment is: oral pan-JAK inhibitor, 5-10 mg twice daily. Isolated RNA was reverse transcribed into cDNA used as the sequencing template. Data came from immunoSEQ multiplex PCR; TCRdb stores just in-frame clones and leaves some out. The sample shows approximately 110,000 clones, 45% to 65% of them seen only once. The material sequenced was CD4+ T cells sorted from blood, taken at week 24, from a patient treated with tofacitinib. All receptors come from a human donor with alopecia areata.

The chain combines TRBV4-3 with TRBJ2-7; TRBD1 might be the D (5 bases). The V end was cut by 1 base, the J end by 5 bases, with 12 bases between. From germline, CDR1 is LGHNA and CDR2 YSLEER. This CDR3 has 14 residues. The CDR3 bases are TGCGCCAGCAGCCAAGGGTACAGGTCCGACGAGCAGTACTTC. It yields the protein CASSQGYRSDEQYF.

The chain links TRBV16 to TRBJ1-5, with D uncertain. Looked up from germline, CDR1 is KGHSY and CDR2 is FQNENV. V was clipped by 4 bases and J by 5 bases, with 6 bases between them. The CDR3 totals 12 residues. The CDR3 coding sequence is TGTGCCAGCAGCCGGAGGGATCAGCCCCAGCATTTT. It specifies CASSRRDQPQHF.

This clone appeared a few times. The rearrangement uses TRBV5-6 and TRBJ1-6; weak D call: TRBD1 (6 bases). Per germline, CDR1 SGHDT and CDR2 YYEEEE. The CDR3 length is 14 residues. The V end lost 7 bases, the J end lost 14 bases, and 22 bases lay between the germline ends. The CDR3 spells CASSRGHRGGTLHF. CDR3 nucleotides: TGTGCCAGCTCCCGGGGACACCGCGGGGGAACCCTCCACTTT.

The chain joins TRBV2 to TRBJ1-2; D gene ambiguous. The CDR3 loop spans 13 amino acids. Trimming removed 7 bases from V and 1 base from J, with 10 bases in between. The germline V gene has CDR1 SNHLY and CDR2 FYNNEI. The CDR3 region has the DNA TGTGCCAGCATAGCCGAGGTTAACTATGGCTACACCTTC. This sequence encodes CASIAEVNYGYTF.

The rearrangement joins TRBV4-3 to TRBJ1-6; 8 nucleotides align to TRBD1. The germline V gene encodes CDR1 LGHNA and CDR2 YSLEER. There are 15 residues in the CDR3. With V trimmed by 0 bases and J by 10 bases, 5 bases remained unmatched. The DNA for the CDR3 is TGCGCCAGCAGCCAAGAGGGACAGGCCACCTCACCCCTCCACTTT. It codes for CASSQEGQATSPLHF.

The J gene is TRBJ1-1, the V gene TRBV7-9; 7 bases align to TRBD1. CDR3 length equals 14 residues. V shed 5 bases and J 5 bases; nucleotides not matched to a gene: 8. Germline lookup yields CDR1 SEHNR and CDR2 FQNEAQ (reference sequence). The chain's CDR3 is CASSVTGDWTEAFF. The CDR3 DNA reads TGTGCCAGCAGCGTCACAGGGGATTGGACTGAAGCTTTCTTT.

This clone turned up a few times. CDR3 sequence reads: CAISESGLGSAEAFF. The CDR3 DNA reads as TGTGCCATCAGTGAGTCGGGGCTCGGGAGCGCTGAAGCTTTCTTT. The chain has TRBV10-3 and TRBJ1-1, with D maybe TRBD1 (5 bases). Trimming took 0 bases from V and 6 from J, leaving 14 bases between them. CDR3 length: 15 residues. CDR1 and CDR2 from the germline V gene are ENHRY and SYGVKD.

The genes are TRBV29-1 and TRBJ1-3; D not resolved. Germline V gives CDR1 SQVTM, CDR2 ANQGSEA. Trimming removed 6 bases at V and 0 bases at J, with 6 bases between. The CDR3 is 12 amino acids. In DNA form, the CDR3 reads TGCAGCGTCTCGCTCTCTGGAAACACCATATATTTT. Its translation is CSVSLSGNTIYF.

The chain is built from TRBV30 and TRBJ2-5; TRBD2 agrees at 13 bases. Germline V lookup: CDR1 GTSNPN, CDR2 SVGIG (reference sequence). Trimming at V came to 2 bases and at J to 5 bases, leaving 5 bases not matched to a gene. There are 15 residues in the CDR3. The CDR3 DNA follows: TGTGCCTGGAGTAGGGGACTAGCGGGGTGGGAGACCCAGTACTTC. Translating gives CAWSRGLAGWETQYF.

This chain's CDR3 is CAWSPFTDTQYF. The CDR3 nucleotides are TGTGCCTGGAGTCCCTTCACAGATACGCAGTATTTT. This chain links TRBV30 with TRBJ2-3; no clear D. Per germline, CDR1 GTSNPN and CDR2 SVGIG (reference sequence). V was trimmed by 2 bases and J by 2 bases, leaving 5 bases between them. The CDR3 consists of 12 residues. The variable domain in full, completed from reference TRBV30 and TRBJ2-3, reads SQTIHQWPATLVQPVGSPLSLECTVEGTSNPNLYWYRQAAGRGLQLLFYSVGIGQISSEVPQNLSASRPQDRQFILSSKKLLLSDSGFYLCAWSPFTDTQYFGPGTRLTVL.

The chain couples TRBV5-4 to TRBJ2-3, with 9 bases lining up with TRBD2. Looked up from germline, CDR1 is SGHNT and CDR2 is YYREEE (reference sequence). V lost 4 bases to trimming and J lost 2 bases; unmatched junction nucleotides: 5. The CDR3 is 15 amino acids. The CDR3 loop reads CASSGSGGTTDTQYF. DNA of the CDR3: TGTGCCAGCAGCGGAAGCGGGGGGACCACAGATACGCAGTATTTT.

This clone was seen a few times. The chain links TRBV6-1 to TRBJ1-5; 8 nucleotides line up with TRBD1. Germline assignment: CDR1 MNHNS and CDR2 SASEGT. CDR3 length equals 13 residues. The CDR3 nucleotides are TGTGCAGTTGACAGGGGAAGCAATCAGCCCCAGCATTTT. Amino acid sequence: CAVDRGSNQPQHF.

This clone appeared a few times. The gene calls are TRBV6-5 and TRBJ2-3; 9 bases are shared with TRBD1. Unmatched junction bases numbered 3, after V lost 6 bases and J lost 5 bases. CDR3 length: 13 amino acids. Germline CDR1 reads MNHEY; CDR2 reads SVGAGI. The CDR3 here is CASRQGAGDTQYF. The CDR3 DNA sequence: TGTGCCAGCAGACAGGGGGCGGGAGATACGCAGTATTTT.

V gene TRBV30 combines with J gene TRBJ2-3, with 7 bases aligning to TRBD1. V gave up 4 bases and J gave up 4 bases; unmatched junction bases: 5. This CDR3 spans 13 amino acids. From germline, CDR1 is GTSNPN and CDR2 SVGIG (reference sequence). The CDR3 region is CAWKRQGPDTQYF. The DNA for the CDR3 is TGTGCCTGGAAACGACAGGGTCCAGATACGCAGTATTTT.

This clone has a single count. This sequence joins TRBV5-1 and TRBJ1-1, with TRBD1 identical over 7 bases. Germline values: CDR1 SGHRS, CDR2 YFSETQ. The V gene end was trimmed by 1 base and the J gene end by 5 bases; junction bases not matched to a gene: 5. The CDR3 length is 14 residues. The CDR3 loop is CASSLLDRATEAFF. The CDR3 DNA reads TGCGCCAGCAGCTTGCTCGACAGGGCGACTGAAGCTTTCTTT.

This clone has just a few counts. V is TRBV7-2 and J is TRBJ1-1; no definite D call. CDR3 length: 14 amino acids. The germline gives CDR1 SGHTA, CDR2 FQGNSA. The V and J ends lost 6 bases and 2 bases respectively, with 13 bases between them. The CDR3 sequence: CASRVRAINTEAFF. DNA for the CDR3: TGTGCCAGCAGAGTCCGGGCCATAAACACTGAAGCTTTCTTT.

Only a few counts were recorded for this clone. The rearrangement joins TRBV29-1 to TRBJ2-1; D perhaps matches TRBD2 (7 bases). The V gene lost 4 bases and the J gene lost 7 bases, with 11 bases spanning the gap. CDR1 and CDR2 from the germline V gene are SQVTM and ANQGSEA. There are 12 residues in the CDR3. CDR3 sequence reads: CSVVAGANEQFF. The CDR3, as DNA: TGCAGCGTTGTGGCGGGGGCGAATGAGCAGTTCTTC.

This sequence joins TRBV2 and TRBJ2-7; unclear D gene. Trimming stripped 7 bases from V and 7 bases from J, with 17 bases between. The germline CDR1 and CDR2 sequences are SNHLY and FYNNEI. The CDR3 runs 13 residues. In nucleotides, the CDR3 is TGTGCCAGCACCTTGGGTGTAGCTGGAGAGCAGTACTTC. This sequence encodes CASTLGVAGEQYF. Variable domain in full (rest from reference TRBV2 and TRBJ2-7): EPEVTQTPSHQVTQMGQEVILRCVPISNHLYFYWYRQILGQKVEFLVSFYNNEISEKSEIFDDQFSVERPDGSNFTLKIRSTKLEDSAMYFCASTLGVAGEQYFGPGTRLTVT.

This clone was found a few times. This chain joins TRBV28 and TRBJ2-3; unclear D gene. V gave up 6 bases and J gave up 0 bases, with 16 bases separating them. Germline loops: CDR1 MDHEN, CDR2 SYDVKM. The CDR3 loop spans 16 amino acids. The CDR3 region is CASSRPLGRSTDTQYF. CDR3 nucleotide sequence: TGTGCCAGCAGCCGACCCCTTGGCCGGAGCACAGATACGCAGTATTTT.

This rearrangement joins TRBV18 to TRBJ1-1, with 7 bases matching TRBD1. The CDR3 sequence is 16 residues long. Germline V gene sequence: CDR1 KGHSH, CDR2 LQKENI. V lost 2 bases and J lost 2; bases outside the gene matches: 8. The CDR3 is CASSPRDSKLNTEAFF. CDR3 nucleotides: TGTGCCAGCTCACCAAGGGACAGCAAACTTAACACTGAAGCTTTCTTT.

The rearrangement links TRBV5-6 to TRBJ1-2; tentative D call: TRBD1 (6 bases). V was cut by 4 bases and J by 8 bases, with 12 bases left in between. CDR1 is SGHDT, CDR2 YYEEEE, per germline. This CDR3 comprises 12 residues. The CDR3 reads CASSPWRGGYTF. The CDR3 DNA reads TGTGCCAGCAGCCCTTGGAGGGGGGGCTACACCTTC.

V gene TRBV14 combines with J gene TRBJ2-3, with D unclear. V shed 8 bases and J shed 0 bases, with 12 bases lying between them. The length of the CDR3 is 14 residues. The germline CDR1 and CDR2 sequences are SGHDN and FVKESK. The CDR3, as DNA: TGTGCCAGCCGACGGCGAATCAGCACAGATACGCAGTATTTT. Its protein product is CASRRRISTDTQYF.

The genes are TRBV20-1 and TRBJ2-3; unclear D gene. The CDR3 is 11 residues long. The germline gives CDR1 DFQATT, CDR2 SNEGSKA (reference sequence). Trimming stripped 0 bases from V and 6 bases from J, with 4 bases between. The CDR3 nucleotides are TGCAGTGCTAGAGATAGGGATACGCAGTATTTT. Translation gives CSARDRDTQYF.

The CDR3 sequence: CSVGGEWGTEAFF. DNA of the CDR3: TGCAGCGTTGGCGGGGAATGGGGCACTGAAGCTTTCTTT. The chain uses TRBV29-1 and TRBJ1-1, with D unclear. Germline CDR1 is SQVTM and CDR2 is ANQGSEA. The CDR3 is 13 residues long. Trimming cost V 4 bases and J 4 bases, with 13 bases left between them.

Details on this clone: Other DNA sequences within the sample encode an identical CDR3. This chain connects TRBV30 to TRBJ1-5; a weak D match, TRBD1 (5 bases). The CDR3 has 14 residues. CDR1 and CDR2 (germline): GTSNPN, SVGIG (reference sequence). V was shortened by 0 bases and J by 4 bases, with 10 bases between the two germline ends. The CDR3 DNA sequence: TGTGCCTGGAGTGTTGGGGGAGGAAATCAGCCCCAGCATTTT. It is translated as CAWSVGGGNQPQHF.

This clone was seen a handful of times. V usage is TRBV6-1 and J usage is TRBJ2-2; D gene unclear. Trimming took 1 base from V and 7 from J, leaving 10 bases between them. CDR1 MNHNS and CDR2 SASEGT come from the germline V gene. The CDR3 is 14 amino acids. This CDR3 is CASSEELVRGELFF. In DNA form, the CDR3 reads TGTGCCAGCAGTGAAGAATTGGTACGCGGGGAGCTGTTTTTT.

The chain is built from TRBV29-1 and TRBJ1-1; D may be TRBD1 (5 bases). Looked up from germline, CDR1 is SQVTM and CDR2 is ANQGSEA. The CDR3 runs to 13 residues. Trimming removed 5 bases from V and 1 base from J, with 11 bases in between. CDR3 sequence reads: CSVLWGPNTEAFF. The DNA of the CDR3 is TGCAGCGTTTTGTGGGGCCCGAACACTGAAGCTTTCTTT.

This rearrangement joins TRBV20-1 to TRBJ2-3; D remains unclear. The CDR3 has 10 amino acids. The V and J ends lost 7 bases and 4 bases respectively, with 6 bases between them. Germline values: CDR1 DFQATT, CDR2 SNEGSKA (reference sequence). The CDR3 region has the DNA TGCAGTGGCCGTTCAGATACGCAGTATTTT. It encodes CSGRSDTQYF.

CDR3 nucleotide sequence: TGTGCCAGCAGCTTAGCTGGGGACAGGGGAGGACTGTACTTC. Its protein product is CASSLAGDRGGLYF. This chain uses TRBV7-2 with TRBJ2-5, with 10 positions matching TRBD1. Germline CDR1 is SGHTA and CDR2 is FQGNSA. This CDR3 is built from 14 residues. Trimming at V came to 0 bases and at J to 13 bases, leaving 8 bases not matched to a gene. Full variable domain (remainder filled in from reference TRBV7-2 and TRBJ2-5): GAGVSQSPSNKVTEKGKDVELRCDPISGHTALYWYRQSLGQGLEFLIYFQGNSAPDKSGLPSDRFSAERTGGSVSTLTIQRTQQEDSAVYLCASSLAGDRGGLYFGPGTRLLVL.

This rearrangement joins TRBV7-9 to TRBJ1-4; D is possibly TRBD1 (5 bases). CDR1 is SEHNR, CDR2 FQNEAQ, per germline (reference sequence). The CDR3 has 18 amino acids. V lost 4 bases, J lost 0 bases, and 18 bases lay in between. CDR3 coding DNA: TGTGCCAGCAGCTCTCCTCCGGGACGCCGCACAACTAATGAAAAACTGTTTTTT. Its translation is CASSSPPGRRTTNEKLFF.

This clone came up a few times. V gene TRBV30 combines with J gene TRBJ1-1; D gene ambiguous. Germline V gene lookup returns CDR1 GTSNPN and CDR2 SVGIG (reference sequence). The CDR3 extends over 17 amino acids. Between the trimmed V and J ends, which lost 0 bases and 4 bases, there was a span of 21 bases. In DNA, the CDR3 is TGTGCCTGGAGTGTGTCGGGCCTAGCGCGGCGGGGCACTGAAGCTTTCTTT. Residues: CAWSVSGLARRGTEAFF.

The V and J genes are TRBV29-1 and TRBJ2-5, with D hard to call. V was clipped by 4 bases and J by 1 base, with 7 bases between them. Germline CDR1 and CDR2: SQVTM and ANQGSEA. The CDR3 runs to 12 residues. The CDR3, as DNA: TGCAGCGTTGGCAGAGTCCAAGAGACCCAGTACTTC. It yields the protein CSVGRVQETQYF. The complete variable domain, with remaining parts taken from reference TRBV29-1 and TRBJ2-5, reads SAVISQKPSRDICQRGTSLTIQCQVDSQVTMMFWYRQQPGQSLTLIATANQGSEATYESGFVIDKFPISRPNLTFSTLTVSNMSPEDSSIYLCSVGRVQETQYFGPGTRLLVL.